These 27 T cell receptor beta chains were all obtained from the same sample, sequenced in a study of shared clonotypes between healthy human individuals. Generated by immunoSEQ multiplex PCR, the TCRdb table keeps only in-frame clones and is missing some. The table lists nearly 750,000 clones, 72% of them singletons, with more than 1.5% in the top ten. The specimen sequenced was memory CD4+ T cells sorted from blood. The subset was: CD45RA-negative fraction. The receptor source for this set is a woman aged 25 to 39 in good health.

The chain recombines TRBV7-9 with TRBJ2-1; TRBD2 aligns across 10 bases. Germline values: CDR1 SEHNR, CDR2 FQNEAQ (reference sequence). The J segment lost 10 bases and the V segment lost 0 bases, leaving 9 bases of the junction unmatched. The length of the CDR3 is 16 residues. CDR3 residues: CASSLASLAGAGEQFF. The CDR3 DNA reads as TGTGCCAGCAGCTTAGCAAGCCTAGCGGGAGCAGGGGAGCAGTTCTTC. Full variable domain (missing parts from reference TRBV7-9 and TRBJ2-1): DTGVSQNPRHKITKRGQNVTFRCDPISEHNRLYWYRQTLGQGPEFLTYFQNEAQLEKSRLLSDRFSAERPKGSFSTLEIQRTEQGDSAMYLCASSLASLAGAGEQFFGPGTRLTVL.

The chain employs TRBV4-1 and TRBJ1-5; 8 bases map to TRBD1. This CDR3 comprises 18 residues. Trimming cost V 3 bases and J 5 bases; bases outside gene matches: 15. Germline lookup yields CDR1 MGHRA and CDR2 YSYEKL. CDR3 amino acids: CASSQGTLTGGGHQPQHF. CDR3 DNA sequence: TGCGCCAGCAGCCAGGGGACTCTCACAGGGGGAGGGCATCAGCCCCAGCATTTT.

The rearrangement uses TRBV6-6 and TRBJ1-2; D gene unclear. V shed 4 bases and J shed 8 bases, with 11 bases lying between them. CDR1 and CDR2 (germline): MNHNY, SVGAGI (reference sequence). CDR3 length: 12 amino acids. CDR3: CASSFNERGYTF. The CDR3, as DNA: TGTGCCAGCAGTTTCAATGAGAGAGGCTACACCTTC.

The genes are TRBV28 and TRBJ2-5, with D possibly called TRBD1 or TRBD2 (5 bases each). Germline V lookup: CDR1 MDHEN, CDR2 SYDVKM. V was pared by 6 bases and J by 2 bases, with 19 bases between. The CDR3 has 16 amino acids. This chain's CDR3 is CASRMRAGRGQETQYF. The CDR3 DNA is TGTGCCAGCAGAATGAGGGCAGGGAGAGGGCAAGAGACCCAGTACTTC.

This clone was recorded a few times. V usage is TRBV30 and J usage is TRBJ1-2, with D unclear. Germline V gene lookup returns CDR1 GTSNPN and CDR2 SVGIG (reference sequence). This CDR3 spans 11 amino acids. V was clipped by 1 base and J by 8 bases, with 8 bases between them. Written as DNA, the CDR3 is TGTGCCTGGAGTGGCCGAGGCGGCTACACCTTC. Protein: CAWSGRGGYTF. The full variable domain, its missing parts supplied by reference TRBV30 and TRBJ1-2, is SQTIHQWPATLVQPVGSPLSLECTVEGTSNPNLYWYRQAAGRGLQLLFYSVGIGQISSEVPQNLSASRPQDRQFILSSKKLLLSDSGFYLCAWSGRGGYTFGSGTRLTVV.

V is TRBV28 and J is TRBJ1-4; tentative D call: TRBD1 (6 bases). The CDR3 totals 16 residues. The V end lost 5 bases, the J end lost 2 bases, and 15 bases lay between the germline ends. The germline CDR1 and CDR2 sequences are MDHEN and SYDVKM. Written as DNA, the CDR3 is TGTGCCAGCAGTCCGTACTCACAGGGCACTAATGAAAAACTGTTTTTT. The encoded protein is CASSPYSQGTNEKLFF.

This clone was counted at least ten times. The rearrangement links TRBV5-8 to TRBJ2-7; 11 nucleotides match TRBD1. The V gene end was trimmed by 3 bases and the J gene end by 5 bases; junction bases not matched to a gene: 10. The CDR3 spans 16 residues. Germline values: CDR1 SGHTS, CDR2 YDEGEE. The DNA of the CDR3 is TGTGCCAGCAGCTCACACCCGGGACAGGGGGACCACGAGCAGTACTTC. Protein product: CASSSHPGQGDHEQYF.

The chain links TRBV30 to TRBJ1-5, with D hard to call. V lost 3 bases, J lost 5 bases, and 11 bases lay in between. Germline CDR1 reads GTSNPN; CDR2 reads SVGIG (reference sequence). The CDR3 has 13 residues. CDR3 amino acids: CAWSLDLDQPQHF. The CDR3 DNA follows: TGTGCCTGGAGCTTGGATCTTGATCAGCCCCAGCATTTT.

This clone was seen only a few times. This chain links TRBV6-1 with TRBJ1-4; D call uncertain. CDR3 length: 16 residues. The V end lost 2 bases, the J end lost 6 bases, and 16 bases lay between the germline ends. Germline V gives CDR1 MNHNS, CDR2 SASEGT. Here the CDR3 DNA reads TGTGCCAGCAGTGAAAGTCGACGGGTGGTGGATGAAAAACTGTTTTTT. The encoded protein is CASSESRRVVDEKLFF.

The chain joins TRBV7-9 to TRBJ2-2; 9 bases are shared with TRBD2. Per germline, CDR1 SEHNR and CDR2 FQNEAQ (reference sequence). The CDR3 totals 16 residues. The trim removed 2 bases at V and 0 bases at J, leaving 1 base unmatched. The CDR3, as DNA: TGTGCCAGCAGCTTATTAGCGGGGGCGAACACCGGGGAGCTGTTTTTT. It codes for CASSLLAGANTGELFF.

This clone was counted a few times. The chain couples TRBV30 to TRBJ1-1, with a weak D call TRBD1 (6 bases). The germline V gene encodes CDR1 GTSNPN and CDR2 SVGIG (reference sequence). V lost 5 bases and J lost 1, with 11 bases in between. This CDR3 is built from 13 residues. The CDR3 nucleotides read TGTGCCTGGGCCAAGACAGGGAACACTGAAGCTTTCTTT. This gives the protein CAWAKTGNTEAFF.

The table lists this clone with a few counts. This chain joins TRBV5-1 and TRBJ2-7; TRBD2 aligns across 12 bases. J gave up 6 bases and V 4 bases, and 5 bases lay outside the gene matches. CDR1 and CDR2 (germline): SGHRS, YFSETQ. This CDR3 has 14 amino acids. CDR3 residues: CASSLAGGPSEQYF. CDR3 DNA sequence: TGCGCCAGCAGCCTAGCGGGAGGGCCCTCCGAGCAGTACTTC.

A note on this clone: Other DNA sequences in this sample translate to the same CDR3. V usage is TRBV7-9 and J usage is TRBJ1-5, with a tentative D call TRBD1 (5 bases). Germline V CDR1 and CDR2: SEHNR, FQNEAQ (reference sequence). The CDR3 is made up of 15 amino acids. The V and J ends lost 1 base and 3 bases respectively, with 10 bases between them. Here the CDR3 DNA reads TGTGCCAGCAGCTTAGGGTCAGGGTCCAATCAGCCCCAGCATTTT. This encodes CASSLGSGSNQPQHF. Variable domain in full (rest from reference TRBV7-9 and TRBJ1-5): DTGVSQNPRHKITKRGQNVTFRCDPISEHNRLYWYRQTLGQGPEFLTYFQNEAQLEKSRLLSDRFSAERPKGSFSTLEIQRTEQGDSAMYLCASSLGSGSNQPQHFGDGTRLSIL.

This clone was recorded once. The chain recombines TRBV5-1 with TRBJ2-3; TRBD2 matches 9 bases. Germline CDR1 SGHRS, CDR2 YFSETQ. This CDR3 has 14 residues. Trimming at V came to 5 bases and at J to 1 base, leaving 2 bases not matched to a gene. The CDR3 DNA reads TGCGCCAGCAGTCTAGCGGGACGCACAGATACGCAGTATTTT. Its protein is CASSLAGRTDTQYF.

Worth noting for this clone: The same CDR3 can be traced to other DNA sequences in this sample. The chain carries TRBV5-1 and TRBJ2-7; maybe TRBD1 (6 bases). CDR1 and CDR2 from the germline V gene are SGHRS and YFSETQ. Trimming took off 0 bases at V and 4 bases at J, with 11 bases between the two ends. This CDR3 contains 14 residues. The CDR3 bases are TGCGCCAGCAGCTTGGGTTCAGGGGCTTACGAGCAGTACTTC. It encodes CASSLGSGAYEQYF.

For this clone: The same CDR3 is also encoded by other DNA sequences in this sample. The chain carries TRBV10-1 and TRBJ2-2, with D possibly TRBD1 on 6 matching bases. Germline CDR1 and CDR2: WNHNN and SYGVQD (reference sequence). Deletions cut 9 bases from V and 1 base from J, with 9 bases between. CDR3 length: 13 residues. The CDR3 nucleotides are TGCGCCAGTAGAGGGGGGAACACCGGGGAGCTGTTTTTT. Translation gives CASRGGNTGELFF.

This clone was seen only once. The V call is TRBV6-5, the J call TRBJ2-3; D is unclear. The CDR3 has 14 residues. The V and J ends lost 5 bases and 1 base respectively, with 10 bases between them. CDR1 and CDR2 from the germline V gene are MNHEY and SVGAGI. DNA of the CDR3: TGTGCCAGCAGTGCCACCATGGGCACAGATACGCAGTATTTT. This encodes CASSATMGTDTQYF.

V usage is TRBV6-1 and J usage is TRBJ2-7, with D tentatively TRBD1 (6 bases). Germline V gene lookup returns CDR1 MNHNS and CDR2 SASEGT. With 1 base removed from V and 3 bases from J, the gap between germline ends came to 13 bases. This CDR3 contains 15 residues. CDR3 loop: CASSEGPGVNYEQYF. As DNA, the CDR3 is TGTGCCAGCAGTGAAGGGCCAGGGGTAAACTACGAGCAGTACTTC.

This clone was seen only a few times. The J gene is TRBJ2-7, the V gene TRBV19; D remains ambiguous. V was trimmed by 1 base and J by 0 bases, leaving 10 bases between them. CDR1 is LNHDA and CDR2 is SQIVND in the germline V gene (reference sequence). The CDR3 covers 15 residues. Here the CDR3 reads CASSIALGLSYEQYF. Written as DNA, the CDR3 is TGTGCCAGTAGTATAGCTTTGGGCCTCTCCTACGAGCAGTACTTC.

This clone was counted a few times. Additional DNA sequences in this sample encode the identical CDR3. The rearrangement uses TRBV18 and TRBJ1-1, with TRBD1 matching 9 bases. CDR3 length equals 15 residues. Germline V CDR1 and CDR2: KGHSH, LQKENI. V dropped 3 bases and J dropped 3; count of bases not matched to a gene: 5. The CDR3 sequence: CASSPQQGADTEAFF. In DNA, the CDR3 is TGTGCCAGCTCACCCCAACAGGGGGCGGACACTGAAGCTTTCTTT. Supplemented by reference TRBV18 and TRBJ1-1, the full variable domain reads NAGVMQNPRHLVRRRGQEARLRCSPMKGHSHVYWYRQLPEEGLKFMVYLQKENIIDESGMPKERFSAEFPKEGPSILRIQQVVRGDSAAYFCASSPQQGADTEAFFGQGTRLTVV.

The CDR3 DNA follows: TGTGCCAGCAGCGCCACCAATAGCGGGGAGACCCAGTACTTC. It is translated as CASSATNSGETQYF. V and J are TRBV2 and TRBJ2-5, with 7 nucleotides matching TRBD2. Germline CDR1 is SNHLY and CDR2 is FYNNEI. V shed 6 bases, J shed 5 bases, and the junction held 9 bases outside the gene matches. The CDR3 is made up of 14 amino acids.

This clone was seen ten or more times. In the same sample, other DNA sequences code for this CDR3. V gene TRBV2 combines with J gene TRBJ1-5; possibly TRBD1 for D (5 bases). This CDR3 is 13 amino acids long. With 7 bases removed from V and 0 bases from J, the gap between germline ends came to 7 bases. Germline CDR1 reads SNHLY; CDR2 reads FYNNEI. Here the CDR3 reads CASKGNSNQPQHF. The DNA for the CDR3 is TGTGCCAGCAAGGGGAATAGCAATCAGCCCCAGCATTTT.

The chain joins TRBV28 to TRBJ2-3; TRBD1 agrees at 9 bases. Germline CDR1 reads MDHEN; CDR2 reads SYDVKM. The CDR3 has 21 amino acids. The V segment lost 3 bases and the J segment 0 bases; nucleotides outside the gene matches: 19. CDR3 bases: TGTGCCAGCAGTTTGGGAGGGATACAGGGGGCCATGAATCCTAGCACAGATACGCAGTATTTT. Translated, it gives CASSLGGIQGAMNPSTDTQYF.

Only a few counts were recorded for this clone. The chain is built from TRBV6-5 and TRBJ2-1; D call uncertain. V was shortened by 2 bases and J by 1 base, with 9 bases between the two germline ends. The germline V gene encodes CDR1 MNHEY and CDR2 SVGAGI. The CDR3 runs 15 residues. The CDR3 DNA sequence: TGTGCCAGCAGTTACGGTGGGTTTTCCTACAATGAGCAGTTCTTC. This encodes CASSYGGFSYNEQFF.

The rearrangement joins TRBV19 to TRBJ2-7; D not certain. Trimming removed 7 bases from V and 2 bases from J, with 21 bases in between. Germline CDR1 is LNHDA and CDR2 is SQIVND (reference sequence). The CDR3 runs to 16 residues. CDR3 DNA sequence: TGTGCCAGTACCAAAAATCCCGGCGCCGAGGCCTACGAGCAGTACTTC. Protein product: CASTKNPGAEAYEQYF.

This clone was counted at least ten times. The chain couples TRBV6-5 to TRBJ1-3; D remains ambiguous. V lost 7 bases and J lost 0, with 10 bases in between. This CDR3 is built from 14 residues. Germline CDR1 MNHEY, CDR2 SVGAGI. The CDR3 coding sequence is TGTGCCAGCAAAGGGCTGAGCTCTGGAAACACCATATATTTT. This gives the protein CASKGLSSGNTIYF.

In this sample, this clone turned up once. This chain uses TRBV7-8 with TRBJ1-1; tentatively, D is TRBD1 (6 bases). Germline V gene sequence: CDR1 SGHVS, CDR2 FQNEAQ. Trimming removed 5 bases from V and 1 base from J, with 17 bases in between. This CDR3 has 16 residues. The CDR3 coding sequence is TGTGCCAGCAGCCAACAATGGGGCAGGGGGAACACTGAAGCTTTCTTT. Its translation: CASSQQWGRGNTEAFF.